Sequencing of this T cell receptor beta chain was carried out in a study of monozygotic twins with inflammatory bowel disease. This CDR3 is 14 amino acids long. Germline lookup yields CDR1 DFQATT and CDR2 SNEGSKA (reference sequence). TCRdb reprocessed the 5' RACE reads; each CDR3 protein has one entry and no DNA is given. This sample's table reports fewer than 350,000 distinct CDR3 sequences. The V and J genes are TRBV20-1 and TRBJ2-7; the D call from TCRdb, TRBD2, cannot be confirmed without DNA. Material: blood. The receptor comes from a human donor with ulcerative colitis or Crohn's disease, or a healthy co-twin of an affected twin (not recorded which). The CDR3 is CSARGLAGSYEQYF.